These T cell receptor beta chains were read from a single sample in a study of control samples from healthy donors and cancer patients. Sequenced by immunoSEQ multiplex PCR; TCRdb stores in-frame clones only, minus some. The sample lists 75,000 to 95,000 clones; approximately 84% were seen once. Sample: PBMCs. The receptors stem from a man in his 70s with lung cancer. CDR3s include the opening cysteine and the closing phenylalanine or tryptophan. A D gene is named only where the DNA matches it firmly. Clone size appears in some rows only: once, few, many, or a class for an expanded clone.

>TRBV7-8|TRBJ2-3|TRBD2|NA
TGTGCCAGCAGCCACAGCAGGCTAGCGGGGGGAGTGACAGATACGCAGTATTTT
CASSHSRLAGGVTDTQYF
>TRBV9|TRBJ1-5|NA|few
TGTGCCAGCAGCGTAGCCGGGGGCAATCAGCCCCAGCATTTT
CASSVAGGNQPQHF
>TRBV7-3|TRBJ1-1|TRBD1|NA
TGTGCCAGCAGCATACAGGGGGCGCTGGGCACTGAAGCTTTCTTT
CASSIQGALGTEAFF
>TRBV12-5|TRBJ2-7|TRBD2|NA
TGTGCTAGTGGGACCGCCGGGACTAGCGGGGGGGCCTACGAGCAGTACTTC
CASGTAGTSGGAYEQYF
>TRBV7-3|TRBJ2-3|NA|NA
TGTGCCAGCAGCTTAGTGAGCACAGATACGCAGTATTTT
CASSLVSTDTQYF
>TRBV9|TRBJ1-1|NA|NA
TGTGCCAGCAGCACAAAAGGGGTGAGCACTGAAGCTTTCTTT
CASSTKGVSTEAFF
>TRBV3-1/TRBV3-2|TRBJ1-2|TRBD1|NA
TGTGCCAGCAGCCACCTCGCAGGACAGGGCAATGGCTACACCTTC
CASSHLAGQGNGYTF
>TRBV29-1|TRBJ1-1|NA|NA
TGCAGCGTCGCAAGCCCGGGGCTGAACACTGAAGCTTTCTTT
CSVASPGLNTEAFF
>TRBV28|TRBJ1-5|TRBD1|NA
TGTGCCACCGCCGGGACAGAATATAGCAATCAGCCCCAGCATTTT
CATAGTEYSNQPQHF
>TRBV11-1|TRBJ2-2|NA|NA
TGTGCCAGCAGCTTCGGGGCCGCCCCGGGGGAGCTGTTTTTT
CASSFGAAPGELFF
>TRBV11-3|TRBJ2-7|NA|once
TGTGCCAGCAGCTTAGGGGGGCCCTCCTACGAGCAGTACTTC
CASSLGGPSYEQYF
>TRBV7-2|TRBJ2-3|NA|NA
TGTGCCAGCAGCTCAGGGACTCCGCCCCCGTATTTT
CASSSGTPPPYF
>TRBV3-1/TRBV3-2|TRBJ2-7|NA|NA
TGTGCCAGCAGCCAAAACACAGGGAGAACCTACGAGCAGTACTTC
CASSQNTGRTYEQYF
>TRBV4-1|TRBJ2-7|NA|few
TGCGCCAGCAGTTTCGGACTATCTTACGAGCAGTACTTC
CASSFGLSYEQYF
>TRBV19|TRBJ1-5|NA|few
TGTGCCAGTAGTACGTGGGGTCGCGGGCAGCCCCAGCATTTT
CASSTWGRGQPQHF
>TRBV4-1|TRBJ2-1|NA|NA
TGCGCCAGCAGCCATATTTTGGGGGCCTCCTACAATGAGCAGTTCTTC
CASSHILGASYNEQFF
>TRBV7-2|TRBJ2-7|NA|NA
TGTGCCAGCAGCTCGTACGGGACGGTCTACGAGCAGTACTTC
CASSSYGTVYEQYF
>TRBV12-5|TRBJ2-7|NA|NA
TGTGCTAGTCGTGGGGAATTCCCCACCTACGAGCAGTACTTC
CASRGEFPTYEQYF
>TRBV6-5|TRBJ1-5|NA|NA
TGTGCCAGCAACCCCGGACAGTCCTCTCAGCCCCAGCATTTT
CASNPGQSSQPQHF
>TRBV25-1|TRBJ2-3|NA|NA
TGTGCCAGCAGTGTGACAGTGCTGGCTAGCACAGATACGCAGTATTTT
CASSVTVLASTDTQYF
>TRBV5-1|TRBJ1-3|NA|NA
TGCGCCAGCAGCTTGGTGTCCGGCTCTGGAAACACCATATATTTT
CASSLVSGSGNTIYF
>TRBV18|TRBJ1-5|TRBD1|NA
TGTGCCAGCTCACTTCTGCCGGGACAGGACCCTAGCAATCAGCCCCAGCATTTT
CASSLLPGQDPSNQPQHF
>TRBV3-1/TRBV3-2|TRBJ2-7|TRBD1|NA
TGTGCCAGCAGCCAAGATGCAGCTTGGGGACAGGGTTCGAGCGAGCAGTACTTC
CASSQDAAWGQGSSEQYF
>TRBV4-1|TRBJ2-5|NA|NA
TGCGCCAGCAGCCAAGCCGGGACCACAGTCGGAGAGACCCAGTACTTC
CASSQAGTTVGETQYF
>TRBV7-9|TRBJ2-7|NA|NA
TGTGCCAGCAGCCACGTCACAGGGCCTTCCTACGAGCAGTACTTC
CASSHVTGPSYEQYF
>TRBV7-6|TRBJ1-5|NA|NA
TGTGCCAGCAGCTTAGTCAGCAATCAGCCCCAGCATTTT
CASSLVSNQPQHF
>TRBV7-6|TRBJ2-7|TRBD1|once
TGTGCCAGCAGCTTAGTGGGAGTCTCCGGGACAGGGGGTTTCGAGCAGTACTTC
CASSLVGVSGTGGFEQYF
>TRBV18|TRBJ2-7|TRBD1|once
TGTGCCAGCTCACCACCGTGGGACAGGGGGCTTGGCGAGCAGTACTTC
CASSPPWDRGLGEQYF
>TRBV5-1|TRBJ2-7|TRBD1|NA
TGCGCCAGCAGCGGGGGACAGGGGGTCGGCTACGAGCAGTACTTC
CASSGGQGVGYEQYF
>TRBV27|TRBJ2-1|NA|few
TGTGCCAGCAGTTGGACCTTCGGCAATGAGCAGTTCTTC
CASSWTFGNEQFF
>TRBV7-9|TRBJ1-2|NA|NA
TGTGCCAGCAGCTTAGCTCGGACAGTTGGATGGACCTATGGCTACACCTTC
CASSLARTVGWTYGYTF
>TRBV27|TRBJ1-2|NA|NA
TGTGCCAGCAGTTCCCTTATAAGCGGGAACTATGGCTACACCTTC
CASSSLISGNYGYTF
>TRBV2|TRBJ1-2|NA|NA
TGTGCCAGCAGAACGGCCAACTATGGCTACACCTTC
CASRTANYGYTF
>TRBV12-5|TRBJ2-7|TRBD1|once
TGTGCTAGTGGTTGGGGGTCGACAGGGAACGAGCAGTACTTC
CASGWGSTGNEQYF
>TRBV4-3|TRBJ2-7|NA|NA
TGCGCCAGCAGCCAACAGGGCTTCTCCTACGAGCAGTACTTC
CASSQQGFSYEQYF
>TRBV5-1|TRBJ2-7|NA|NA
TGCGCCAGCAGCTTGGCCAAGGGGGACTACGAGCAGTACTTC
CASSLAKGDYEQYF
>TRBV11-2|TRBJ1-1|TRBD1|once
TGTGCCAGCAGCCCGGGACAGGGTCCCCCAGAAGAAGCTTTCTTT
CASSPGQGPPEEAFF
>TRBV19|TRBJ1-2|NA|NA
TGTGCCAGTATGGCGGGGGCTAACTATGGCTACACCTTC
CASMAGANYGYTF
>TRBV3-1/TRBV3-2|TRBJ1-4|NA|few
TGTGCCAGCAGCCAAGAGGGGCAGGGTGCTAATGAAAAACTGTTTTTT
CASSQEGQGANEKLFF
>TRBV10-2|TRBJ2-7|NA|NA
TGCGCCAGCAGTCAGGGAAGGGGCTCCTACGAGCAGTACTTC
CASSQGRGSYEQYF
>TRBV4-1|TRBJ1-4|TRBD1|NA
TGCGCCAGCAGCCCAGGACAGGGGGCAACTAATGAAAAACTGTTTTTT
CASSPGQGATNEKLFF
>TRBV2|TRBJ1-5|NA|NA
TGTGCCAGCAGTGTTTCAGGGGATCAGCCCCAGCATTTT
CASSVSGDQPQHF
>TRBV3-1/TRBV3-2|TRBJ2-5|NA|NA
TGTGCCAGCAGCCAAGAAGAGACCCAGTACTTC
CASSQEETQYF
>TRBV6-5|TRBJ2-2|NA|NA
TGTGCCAGCAGTAGGGATACCGGGGAGCTGTTTTTT
CASSRDTGELFF
>TRBV7-2|TRBJ1-6|NA|NA
TGTGCCAGCAGCTTAGAATCCCGACGGTCAGATTCACCCCTCCACTTT
CASSLESRRSDSPLHF
>TRBV6-4|TRBJ2-1|TRBD2|NA
TGTGCCAGCAGTTCTATGACTAGCGGGGGTGAGCAGTTCTTC
CASSSMTSGGEQFF
>TRBV11-2|TRBJ1-1|NA|NA
TGTGCCAGCAGCTTCCTGGATAACACTGAAGCTTTCTTT
CASSFLDNTEAFF
>TRBV30|TRBJ2-5|NA|NA
TGTGCCTGGAGTGTACGCGGCGGGGGCGGAGGGGAGACCCAGTACTTC
CAWSVRGGGGGETQYF
>TRBV6-5|TRBJ2-4|NA|NA
TGTGCCAGCAGTTACTCTGGCAGGGAAAACATTCAGTACTTC
CASSYSGRENIQYF